These 2 T cell receptor beta chains were all obtained from the same sample, sequenced in a study of cytomegalovirus exposure and HLA in healthy donors (dated by TCRdb to about 2017). Libraries were built with the immunoSEQ multiplex PCR assay. For the multiplex PCR, a mixture combining 60 forward primers for TCR Vbeta segments and 13 reverse primers for TCR Jbeta segments was used. What TCRdb holds here is the immuneACCESS table cut down to in-frame rearrangements. Part of the clones is not present; checked against another copy, under half of the missing clones reflect an unresolved V gene, and the others are unexplained. This sample holds about 170,000 clones; 70% to 90% were observed only once. Over 2.5% of the sample is in the top ten clones. Sequenced material: PBMCs. The receptors come from a man aged 25-45 years in good health and CMV-seropositive.

This chain connects TRBV7-9 to TRBJ1-3; TRBD1 agrees at 9 bases. The CDR3 sequence is 17 residues long. Germline V gene lookup returns CDR1 SEHNR and CDR2 FQNEAQ (reference sequence). The V and J ends lost 5 bases and 2 bases, in that order; junction bases with no gene match: 10. The CDR3 here is CASSLGQGEGPGNTIYF. The CDR3 region has the DNA TGTGCCAGCAGCCTGGGACAGGGAGAGGGTCCTGGAAACACCATATATTTT. The full variable domain, completed using reference TRBV7-9 and TRBJ1-3, is DTGVSQNPRHKITKRGQNVTFRCDPISEHNRLYWYRQTLGQGPEFLTYFQNEAQLEKSRLLSDRFSAERPKGSFSTLEIQRTEQGDSAMYLCASSLGQGEGPGNTIYFGEGSWLTVV.

About this clone itself: Compared with germline, one end of the junction differs, possibly owing to a read error. Other DNA sequences in this specimen translate into the identical CDR3. The rearrangement uses TRBV7-3 and TRBJ2-2, with D possibly TRBD2 on 5 matching bases. The germline V gene encodes CDR1 SGHTA and CDR2 FQGTGA. The length of the CDR3 is 14 residues. CDR3 sequence: CASSLRLNTGELFF. CDR3 in DNA: TGTGCCAGCAGCTTACGACTAAACACCGGGGAGCTATTTTTT.